This TCR beta chain was recovered during a study of blood T cell repertoires in COVID-19. Authors' analysis steps: Researchers report that nucleated cell counts were estimated from reference gene primer amplification. Profiled with immunoSEQ multiplex PCR; TCRdb holds only in-frame clones, not every one. Clonal size and the V and J genes are those of that table, whereas D and trimming came from the DNA. The data show under 150,000 clones, about 89% seen once. The CDR3 has 13 amino acids. V was cut by 0 bases and J by 4 bases, with 6 bases left in between. Germline lookup yields CDR1 LNHNV and CDR2 YYDKDF (reference sequence).

Sequenced input: peripheral blood. The TCR was taken from a middle-aged man with active or convalescent COVID-19. The chain carries TRBV15 and TRBJ1-1; D is unclear. The CDR3 spells CATSREGATEAFF. The CDR3, as DNA: TGTGCCACCAGCAGAGAGGGAGCCACTGAAGCTTTCTTT.